This TCR beta chain was obtained from a study of CD8 T cells in Susac syndrome. Points from the study as a whole: Individuals included in the TCR sequencing and HLA analysis were acknowledged by the study to be relatively few in number.

As regards this clonotype: Its antigen is undetermined.

This CDR3 has 14 residues. Germline CDR1 DFQATT, CDR2 SNEGSKA (reference sequence). Trimming cost V 3 bases and J 7 bases, with 16 bases left between them. Random hexamers served to reverse transcribe about 0.5 to 1 ug RNA. TCRdb itself ran the immunoSEQ multiplex PCR reads through MiXCR, one entry per CDR3 protein. The table lists around 190,000 distinct CDR3 sequences, 85% to 95% of them singletons. The chain carries TRBV20-1 and TRBJ2-1; D gene ambiguous. Sequenced input: CD4+ T cells from PBMCs. The receptor was isolated from a human donor in good health. In DNA form, the CDR3 reads TGCAGTGCTAGTTCCAGCCTACGCTGGAATGAGCAGTTCTTC. Translated, it gives CSASSSLRWNEQFF.